This TCR beta chain was retrieved from a study of OX40 agonist ivuxolimab in advanced cancers. Assay used: immunoSEQ multiplex PCR; TCRdb lists only in-frame clones, some missing. In the table there are approximately 39,000 clones, around 80% of which are singletons. V lost 5 bases and J 1 base, leaving 14 bases between the germline ends. Germline CDR1 is SGHNT and CDR2 is YENEEA. The CDR3 consists of 15 residues. The TCR originated in an adult with an advanced solid tumor such as melanoma, head and neck, liver or kidney cancer. This chain uses TRBV11-3 with TRBJ1-1; D is perhaps TRBD1 (6 bases). Sequences were derived from CD4+ or CD8+ T cells sorted from blood, sampled in a trial of the OX40 agonist ivuxolimab. The CDR3 sequence: CASSLGGTSNTEAFF. The CDR3 region has the DNA TGTGCCAGCAGCCTAGGGGGGACCTCGAACACTGAAGCTTTCTTT.